This entry is about one T cell receptor beta chain. Per the germline V gene, CDR1 is SGHTA and CDR2 is FQGNSA. V lost 4 bases and J lost 5; bases outside the gene matches: 7. The CDR3 has 15 residues. TCRdb re-called the RT-PCR reads with MiXCR, one entry per CDR3 protein. The sample lists roughly 500,000 distinct CDR3 sequences; roughly 23% were seen once. This record belongs to a study of response to subunit inactivated influenza vaccine. These data were likewise used in another study, on T cells expressing NK-cell markers. That paper adds: Making the TCR beta cDNA relied on 5'RACE template switching with UMIs. Source material for TCR beta repertoires consisted of sorted CD3+CD56+NKG2C+, CD3+CD56+NKG2C- and CD3+CD56-NKG2C+ T cells. Of eight sequenced donors, seven were HCMV-seropositive and one HCMV-seronegative. In a group of several donors, dominant NKG2C+ clonotypes represented about 1.0-7.5% of CD8+ T cells.

The chain joins TRBV7-2 to TRBJ2-3, with 9 bases identical to TRBD1. Sequenced material: CD4+ T cells sorted from PBMCs, taken 12 days after vaccination. The source is a man aged 45 to 65 who received an inactivated influenza vaccine. Here the CDR3 reads CASSSGTGLEDTQYF. In nucleotides, the CDR3 is TGTGCCAGCAGCTCCGGGACAGGGTTAGAAGATACGCAGTATTTT.